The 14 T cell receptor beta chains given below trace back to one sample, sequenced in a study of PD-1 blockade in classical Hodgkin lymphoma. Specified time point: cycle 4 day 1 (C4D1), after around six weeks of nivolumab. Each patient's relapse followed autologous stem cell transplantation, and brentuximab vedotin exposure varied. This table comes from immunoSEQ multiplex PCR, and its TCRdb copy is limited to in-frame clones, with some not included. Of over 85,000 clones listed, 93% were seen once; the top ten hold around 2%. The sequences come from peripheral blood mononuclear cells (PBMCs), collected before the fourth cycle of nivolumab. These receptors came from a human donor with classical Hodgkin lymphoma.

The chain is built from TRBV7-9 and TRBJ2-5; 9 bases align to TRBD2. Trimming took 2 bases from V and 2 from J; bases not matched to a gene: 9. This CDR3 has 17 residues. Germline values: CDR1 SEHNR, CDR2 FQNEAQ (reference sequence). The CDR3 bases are TGTGCCAGCAGCTTATTACCCAGCGGGAGGCGGCAAGAGACCCAGTACTTC. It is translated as CASSLLPSGRRQETQYF.

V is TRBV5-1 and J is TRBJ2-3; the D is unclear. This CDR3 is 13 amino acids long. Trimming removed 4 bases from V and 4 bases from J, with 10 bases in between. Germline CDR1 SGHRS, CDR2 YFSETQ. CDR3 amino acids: CASSNTGADTQYF. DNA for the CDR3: TGCGCCAGCAGCAACACTGGCGCAGATACGCAGTATTTT. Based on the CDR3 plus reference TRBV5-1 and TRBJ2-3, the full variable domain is KAGVTQTPRYLIKTRGQQVTLSCSPISGHRSVSWYQQTPGQGLQFLFEYFSETQRNKGNFPGRFSGRQFSNSRSEMNVSTLELGDSALYLCASSNTGADTQYFGPGTRLTVL.

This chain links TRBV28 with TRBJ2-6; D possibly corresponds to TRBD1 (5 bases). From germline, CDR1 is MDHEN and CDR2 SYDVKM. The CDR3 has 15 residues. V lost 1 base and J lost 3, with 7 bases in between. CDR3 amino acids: CASSLFRVGANVLTF. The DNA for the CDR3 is TGTGCCAGCAGTTTATTCAGGGTTGGGGCCAACGTCCTGACTTTC.

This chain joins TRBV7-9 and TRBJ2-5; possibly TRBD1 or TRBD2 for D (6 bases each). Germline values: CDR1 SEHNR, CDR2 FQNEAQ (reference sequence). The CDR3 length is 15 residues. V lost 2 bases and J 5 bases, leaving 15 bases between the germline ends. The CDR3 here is CASSLLGGSWETQYF. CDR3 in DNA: TGTGCCAGCAGCTTATTGGGGGGCAGTTGGGAGACCCAGTACTTC.

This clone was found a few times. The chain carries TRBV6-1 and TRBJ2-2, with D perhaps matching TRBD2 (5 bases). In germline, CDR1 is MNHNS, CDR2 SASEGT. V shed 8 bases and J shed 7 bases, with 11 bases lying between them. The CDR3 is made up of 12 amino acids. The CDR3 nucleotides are TGTGCCAGCTCCTTGGAGGTCGGGGAGCTGTTTTTT. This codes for CASSLEVGELFF.

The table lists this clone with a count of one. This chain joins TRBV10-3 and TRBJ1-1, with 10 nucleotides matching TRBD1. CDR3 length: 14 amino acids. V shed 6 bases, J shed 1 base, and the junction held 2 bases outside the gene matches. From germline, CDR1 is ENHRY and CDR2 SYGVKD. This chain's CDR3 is CAIRGTGENTEAFF. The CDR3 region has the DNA TGTGCCATCAGGGGGACAGGGGAGAACACTGAAGCTTTCTTT.

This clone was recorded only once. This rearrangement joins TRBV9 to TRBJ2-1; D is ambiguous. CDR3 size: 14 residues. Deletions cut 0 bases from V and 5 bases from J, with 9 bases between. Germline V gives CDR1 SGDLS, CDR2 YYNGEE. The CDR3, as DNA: TGTGCCAGCAGCGTAGGTGGCAGAAACAATGAGCAGTTCTTC. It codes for CASSVGGRNNEQFF. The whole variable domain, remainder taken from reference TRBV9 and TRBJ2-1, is DSGVTQTPKHLITATGQRVTLRCSPRSGDLSVYWYQQSLDQGLQFLIQYYNGEERAKGNILERFSAQQFPDLHSELNLSSLELGDSALYFCASSVGGRNNEQFFGPGTRLTVL.

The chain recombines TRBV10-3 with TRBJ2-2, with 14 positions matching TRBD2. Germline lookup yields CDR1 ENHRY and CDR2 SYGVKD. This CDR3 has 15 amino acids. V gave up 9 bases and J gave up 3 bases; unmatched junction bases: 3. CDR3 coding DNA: TGTGCCATAAAGACTAGCGGGAGGGACACCGGGGAGCTGTTTTTT. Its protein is CAIKTSGRDTGELFF.

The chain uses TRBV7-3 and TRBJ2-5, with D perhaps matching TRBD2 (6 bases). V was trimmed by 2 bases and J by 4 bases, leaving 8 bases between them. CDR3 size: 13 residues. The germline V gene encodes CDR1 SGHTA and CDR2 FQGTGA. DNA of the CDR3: TGTGCCAGCAGCTTATTCGGGGGAGAGACCCAGTACTTC. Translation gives CASSLFGGETQYF.

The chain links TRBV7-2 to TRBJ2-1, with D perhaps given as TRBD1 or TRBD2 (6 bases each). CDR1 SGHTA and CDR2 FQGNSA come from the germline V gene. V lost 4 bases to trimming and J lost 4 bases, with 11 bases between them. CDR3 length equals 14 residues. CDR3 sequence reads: CASSSQGGYNEQFF. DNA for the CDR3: TGTGCCAGCAGCTCCCAAGGGGGGTACAATGAGCAGTTCTTC.

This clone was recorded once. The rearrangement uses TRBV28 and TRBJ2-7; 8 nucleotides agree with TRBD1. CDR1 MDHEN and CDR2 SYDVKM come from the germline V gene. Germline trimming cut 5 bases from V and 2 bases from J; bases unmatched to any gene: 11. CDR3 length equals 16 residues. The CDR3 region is CASSPGFETGAYEQYF. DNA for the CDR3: TGTGCCAGCAGTCCTGGGTTCGAGACAGGGGCCTACGAGCAGTACTTC.

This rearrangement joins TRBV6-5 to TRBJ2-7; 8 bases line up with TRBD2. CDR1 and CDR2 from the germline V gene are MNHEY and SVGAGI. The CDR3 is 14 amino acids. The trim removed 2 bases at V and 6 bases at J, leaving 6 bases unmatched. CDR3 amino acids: CASSYGTSRGEQYF. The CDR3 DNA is TGTGCCAGCAGTTACGGGACTAGTCGGGGCGAGCAGTACTTC.

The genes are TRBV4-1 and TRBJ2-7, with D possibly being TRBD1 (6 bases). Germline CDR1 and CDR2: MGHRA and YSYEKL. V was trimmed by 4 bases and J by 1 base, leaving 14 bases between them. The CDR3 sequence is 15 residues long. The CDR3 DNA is TGCGCCAGCAGCCGGACGGAAGGGGGATCCTACGAGCAGTACTTC. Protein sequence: CASSRTEGGSYEQYF.

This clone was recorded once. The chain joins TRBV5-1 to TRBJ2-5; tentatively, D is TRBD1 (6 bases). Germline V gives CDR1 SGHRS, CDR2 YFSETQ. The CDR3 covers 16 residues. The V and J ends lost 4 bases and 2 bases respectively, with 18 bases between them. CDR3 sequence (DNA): TGCGCCAGCAGCCCATTCAGGGACACAAGACAAGAGACCCAGTACTTC. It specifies CASSPFRDTRQETQYF.